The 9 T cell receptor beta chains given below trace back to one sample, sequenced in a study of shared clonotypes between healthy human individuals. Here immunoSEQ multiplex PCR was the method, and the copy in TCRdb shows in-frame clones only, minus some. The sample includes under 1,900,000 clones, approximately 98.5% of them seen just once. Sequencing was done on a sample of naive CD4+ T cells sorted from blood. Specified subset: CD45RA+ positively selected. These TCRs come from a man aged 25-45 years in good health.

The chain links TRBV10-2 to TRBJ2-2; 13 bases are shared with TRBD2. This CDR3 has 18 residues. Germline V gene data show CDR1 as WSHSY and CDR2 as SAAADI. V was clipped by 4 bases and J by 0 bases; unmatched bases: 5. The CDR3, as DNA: TGCGCCAGCAGTGGGACTAGCGGGAGCCGATCGAACACCGGGGAGCTGTTTTTT. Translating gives CASSGTSGSRSNTGELFF.

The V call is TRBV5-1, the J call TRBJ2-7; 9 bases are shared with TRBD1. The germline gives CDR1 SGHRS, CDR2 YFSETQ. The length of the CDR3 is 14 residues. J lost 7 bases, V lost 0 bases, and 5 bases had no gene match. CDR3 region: CASSLGTGAVEQYF. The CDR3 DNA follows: TGCGCCAGCAGCTTGGGGACAGGGGCGGTAGAGCAGTACTTC.

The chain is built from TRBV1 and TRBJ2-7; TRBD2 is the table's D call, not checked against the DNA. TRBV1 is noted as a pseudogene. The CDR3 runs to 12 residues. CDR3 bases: TGCACCAGCAGCACGCGAGGATACGAGCAGTACTTC. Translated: CTSSTRGYEQYF.

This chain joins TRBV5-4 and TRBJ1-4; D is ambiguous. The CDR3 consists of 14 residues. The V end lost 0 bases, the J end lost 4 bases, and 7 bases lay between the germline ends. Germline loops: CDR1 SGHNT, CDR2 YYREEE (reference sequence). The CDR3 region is CASSLAPINEKLFF. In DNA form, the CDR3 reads TGTGCCAGCAGCTTGGCACCAATTAATGAAAAACTGTTTTTT.

CDR3 amino acids: CASSFDRDYGYTF. The CDR3 DNA reads TGTGCCAGCAGTTTTGACAGGGACTATGGCTACACCTTC. The gene calls are TRBV2 and TRBJ1-2; 7 nucleotides align to TRBD1. The CDR3 runs to 13 residues. Germline lookup yields CDR1 SNHLY and CDR2 FYNNEI. The trim removed 5 bases at V and 3 bases at J, leaving 3 bases unmatched.

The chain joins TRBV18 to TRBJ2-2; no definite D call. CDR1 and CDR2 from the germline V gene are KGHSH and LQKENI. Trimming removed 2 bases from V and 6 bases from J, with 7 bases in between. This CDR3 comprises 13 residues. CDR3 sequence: CASSPASPGELFF. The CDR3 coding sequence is TGTGCCAGCTCACCAGCGTCACCCGGGGAGCTGTTTTTT.

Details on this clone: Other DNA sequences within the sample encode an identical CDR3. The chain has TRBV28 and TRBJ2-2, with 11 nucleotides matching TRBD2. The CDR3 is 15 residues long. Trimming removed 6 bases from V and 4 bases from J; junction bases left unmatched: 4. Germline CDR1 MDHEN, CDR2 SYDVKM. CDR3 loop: CASSTLAGGTGELFF. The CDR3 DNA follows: TGTGCCAGCAGCACCCTAGCGGGGGGCACCGGGGAGCTGTTTTTT. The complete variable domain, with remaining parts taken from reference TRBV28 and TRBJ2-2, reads DVKVTQSSRYLVKRTGEKVFLECVQDMDHENMFWYRQDPGLGLRLIYFSYDVKMKEKGDIPEGYSVSREKKERFSLILESASTNQTSMYLCASSTLAGGTGELFFGEGSRLTVL.

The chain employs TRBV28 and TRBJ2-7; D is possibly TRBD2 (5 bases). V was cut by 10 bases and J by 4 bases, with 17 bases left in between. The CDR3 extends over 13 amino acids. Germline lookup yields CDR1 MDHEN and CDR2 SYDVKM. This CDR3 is CAITSPGVYEQYF. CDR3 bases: TGTGCCATTACTTCTCCCGGGGTTTACGAGCAGTACTTC.

In DNA, the CDR3 is TGTGCCAGCATCAGAGGTGGGGCGAAGATTAGCGGGCCCCTTGGGGATGAGCAGTTCTTC. Its translation: CASIRGGAKISGPLGDEQFF. The chain uses TRBV13 and TRBJ2-1, with 7 positions matching TRBD2. The CDR3 has 20 residues. Trimming at V came to 7 bases and at J to 8 bases, leaving 29 bases not matched to a gene. Germline assignment: CDR1 PRHDT and CDR2 FYEKMQ (reference sequence).